The 32 T cell receptor beta chains below come from one sample, sequenced in a study of T cell clonality in common variable immunodeficiency. TCRdb's copy holds only in-frame clones and misses some; the assay was immunoSEQ multiplex PCR. In total the sample includes some 50,000 clones, none of them seen once. Sequencing was carried out using peripheral blood mononuclear cells. The receptors originated from a person between 18 and 75 years old in good health.

This clone has a count of ten or more. The read ends 3 residues shy of where the CDR3 ends; the end is completed using the germline J gene. This chain connects TRBV6-2 or TRBV6-3 to TRBJ1-4; 8 nucleotides line up with TRBD1. Germline loops: CDR1 MNHEY, CDR2 SVGEGT. CDR3 length equals 15 residues. J lost 5 bases, V lost 1 base, and 3 bases had no gene match. The CDR3 is CASSYYSGGNEKLFF. The CDR3 bases that were read are TGTGCCAGCAGTTACTACTCAGGGGGCAATGAAAAA.

This clone has only a few counts. The CDR3 is cut off 3 residues early in the read; its end comes from the germline J gene. This chain links TRBV30 with TRBJ2-7; D uncertain. The germline V and J ends were trimmed by 2 bases and 4 bases, with 6 bases remaining between them. This CDR3 has 11 amino acids. Germline assignment: CDR1 GTSNPN and CDR2 SVGIG (reference sequence). The CDR3: CAWSSGYEQYF. The sequenced part of the CDR3 DNA is TGTGCCTGGAGTTCGGGTTACGAG.

This clone was found a few times. Possible read error: a much larger clone is one base away. The CDR3 goes on 3 residues after the read ends, and that part is filled in from the germline J gene. This CDR3 is also generated by other DNA sequences in the sample. The J gene is TRBJ1-3, the V gene TRBV6-2 or TRBV6-3; the D gene is possibly TRBD1 (5 bases). This CDR3 is built from 16 residues. The germline CDR1 and CDR2 sequences are MNHEY and SVGEGT. The CDR3 region is CASSYVEGFSGNTIYF. The part of the CDR3 DNA that was read is TGTGCCAGCAGTTACGTCGAGGGGTTCTCTGGAAACACA.

This clone was detected ten times or more. The read ends 3 residues early relative to the CDR3; the germline J gene fills the gap. This chain uses TRBV7-2 with TRBJ2-5; D gene ambiguous. V lost 5 bases to trimming and J lost 1 base, with 14 bases between them. The CDR3 totals 15 residues. Germline lookup yields CDR1 SGHTA and CDR2 FQGNSA. CDR3 amino acids: CASSLNVLPQETQYF. Incomplete CDR3 DNA: TGTGCCAGCAGCCTAAACGTACTTCCCCAAGAGACC.

A few counts support this clone. The CDR3 sequence is CASSLVGGQNNGYTF. The sequenced part of the CDR3 DNA is TGTGCCAGCAGCTTAGTTGGGGGACAGAATAATGGC. The chain recombines TRBV7-6 with TRBJ1-2, with TRBD1 identical over 7 bases. The read ends 3 residues shy of where the CDR3 ends; the end is completed using the germline J gene. Looked up from germline, CDR1 is SGHVS and CDR2 is FNYEAQ. V was pared by 1 base and J by 6 bases, with 8 bases of the junction left unmatched. The CDR3 loop spans 15 amino acids.

This clone has ten or more counts. The CDR3 end is not reached by the read, which stops 3 residues before it; the germline J gene fills it in. J is TRBJ2-7 and V is TRBV6-2 or TRBV6-3; 12 bases align to TRBD2. The junction had 13 bases not matched to a gene; V was cut back by 6 bases and J by 4 bases. In germline, CDR1 is MNHEY, CDR2 SVGEGT. The CDR3 is 17 amino acids. The sequenced CDR3 bases are TGTGCCAGCAGCCTGACTAGCGGGGGCCGCCAATTATACGAG. Protein: CASSLTSGGRQLYE. The CDR3 as a whole reads CASSLTSGGRQLYEQYF.

In its sample, this clone was seen many times. The read ends 3 residues before the CDR3 terminus; that terminus is restored from the germline J gene. The chain has TRBV20-1 and TRBJ2-7; D is unclear. The CDR3 runs to 14 residues. Germline CDR1 DFQATT, CDR2 SNEGSKA (reference sequence). The ends were cut back, 3 bases at V and 3 bases at J, with 15 bases in the middle. The sequenced CDR3 bases are TGCAGTGCTAGCCCCCAGGAGAGAAACTACGAG. As protein: CSASPQERNYE. The CDR3 in full is CSASPQERNYEQYF.

This clone was detected ten times or more. The read is 3 residues too short to cover the CDR3 end, so that end is filled in from the germline J gene. This chain links TRBV7-3 with TRBJ2-3, with D possibly being TRBD2 (5 bases). Germline CDR1 and CDR2: SGHTA and FQGTGA. The V gene lost 4 bases and the J gene lost 1 base, with 15 bases spanning the gap. This CDR3 region has 16 residues. This chain's CDR3 is CASSSSLGLRTDTQYF. CDR3 DNA, as far as it was read: TGTGCCAGCAGCTCCTCTTTAGGACTCCGCACAGATACG.

This clone has ten or more counts. Sequencing ends 3 residues short of the CDR3 end; the germline J gene provides the rest. The rearrangement uses TRBV18 and TRBJ2-5; 8 positions match TRBD2. The CDR3 sequence is 17 residues long. Germline V lookup: CDR1 KGHSH, CDR2 LQKENI. J was trimmed by 5 bases and V by 2 bases; bases with no gene match: 13. CDR3 in amino acids: CASSPDAGRGGWETQYF. The covered CDR3 bases are TGTGCCAGCTCACCAGACGCCGGACGGGGGGGCTGGGAGACC.

Note on this clone: The read falls 3 residues short of the CDR3 end, and the missing part is taken from the germline J gene. The chain joins TRBV7-2 to TRBJ2-3, with TRBD1 matching over 8 bases. CDR1 SGHTA and CDR2 FQGNSA come from the germline V gene. This CDR3 is 13 amino acids long. The CDR3: CASSQDRDQPQYF. The CDR3 bases that were read are TGTGCCAGCAGCCAGGACAGGGACCAGCCG.

Ten or more counts support this clone. Read data end 3 residues before the CDR3 end; the end is taken from the germline J gene. This rearrangement joins TRBV20-1 to TRBJ1-5, with 8 positions matching TRBD1. The CDR3 sequence is 19 residues long. CDR1 is DFQATT, CDR2 SNEGSKA, per germline (reference sequence). J gave up 1 base and V 6 bases, and 20 bases lay outside the gene matches. CDR3 DNA (partial): TGCAGTGCCCACGGCCCGACAGGGGTGATCCCTAAAAGCAATCAGCCC. Protein sequence: CSAHGPTGVIPKSNQP. Given in full, the CDR3 is CSAHGPTGVIPKSNQPQHF.

This clone appeared many times. The CDR3 goes on 3 residues after the read ends, and that part is filled in from the germline J gene. The chain combines TRBV5-1 with TRBJ2-6; tentative D call: TRBD1 (5 bases). V was pared by 2 bases and J by 2 bases, with 8 bases between. CDR1 is SGHRS, CDR2 YFSETQ, per germline. The CDR3 loop spans 15 amino acids. CDR3 amino acids: CASSLEGAGANVLTF. The sequenced part of the CDR3 DNA is TGCGCCAGCAGCTTAGAAGGGGCTGGGGCCAACGTC.

In this sample, this clone turned up many times. The CDR3 end is not reached by the read, which stops 3 residues before it; the germline J gene fills it in. This chain links TRBV5-1 with TRBJ1-5; D might be TRBD1 (5 bases). Trimming removed 4 bases at V and 3 bases at J, with 8 bases between. Germline-derived CDR1 and CDR2 are SGHRS and YFSETQ. The CDR3 spans 13 residues. CDR3 amino acids: CASSEGPNQPQHF. CDR3 bases read: TGCGCCAGCAGCGAGGGGCCCAATCAGCCC.

In its sample, this clone was seen many times. CDR3 region: CASSVGSGGGDEQYF. The part of the CDR3 DNA that was read is TGTGCCAGCAGCGTAGGTTCGGGGGGCGGAGACGAG. This chain joins TRBV9 and TRBJ2-7, with D possibly matching TRBD2 (7 bases). The CDR3 end lies 3 residues beyond the end of the read and is filled in from the germline J gene. V lost 0 bases to trimming and J lost 5 bases, with 15 bases between them. Germline-derived CDR1 and CDR2 are SGDLS and YYNGEE. CDR3 size: 15 residues.

This clone was seen ten or more times. The read stops 3 residues short of the end of the CDR3; the missing end is completed from the germline J gene. This rearrangement joins TRBV4-2 to TRBJ2-3, with TRBD2 matching over 12 bases. Trimming at V came to 8 bases and at J to 6 bases, leaving 12 bases not matched to a gene. In germline, CDR1 is LGHNA, CDR2 YNFKEQ. The CDR3 has 16 residues. The CDR3 DNA, read in part, is TGTGCCAGCGGGTTAGCTAGCGGGAGGGCAGGCGATACG. This encodes CASGLASGRAGDT. The full CDR3 reads CASGLASGRAGDTQYF.

This clone was recorded at least ten times. The CDR3 end lies 3 residues beyond the end of the read and is filled in from the germline J gene. The V gene is TRBV6-2 or TRBV6-3, the J gene TRBJ2-2, with D maybe TRBD1 (5 bases). From germline, CDR1 is MNHEY and CDR2 SVGEGT. This CDR3 has 15 amino acids. The CDR3 sequence: CASINGNSGANVLFF. The sequenced CDR3 bases are TGTGCCAGCATAAACGGAAACTCTGGGGCCAACGTG.

Comment on this clone: A read error is the likely source, as a far larger clone sits one nucleotide away. Read coverage stops 3 residues before the CDR3 terminus; the germline J gene supplies the remainder. V gene TRBV11-2 combines with J gene TRBJ2-4, with D possibly matching TRBD1 (6 bases). Germline V gene sequence: CDR1 SGHAT, CDR2 FQNNGV. This CDR3 has 15 residues. Trimming left V 2 bases short and J 5 bases short, with 13 bases between. CDR3 bases read: TGTGCCAGCAGCTTACCATTTAAGGGGGAAAACATT. Residues: CASSLPFKGENI. The entire CDR3 protein reads CASSLPFKGENIQYF.

This clone was recorded many times. Relative to the germline gene, one junction end is altered; a read error may explain this. The read stops 3 residues short of the end of the CDR3; the missing end is completed from the germline J gene. The rearrangement uses TRBV4-2 and TRBJ2-3; D is perhaps TRBD2 (5 bases). From germline, CDR1 is LGHNA and CDR2 YNFKEQ. The CDR3 loop spans 15 amino acids. This CDR3 reads CASSVPGSPTDTQYF. CDR3 DNA (partial): TGCGCCAGCAGCGTACCGGGGAGCCCCACAGATACG.

To note about this clone: The observed sequence ends 3 residues before the CDR3 terminus, with the missing tail filled in from the germline J gene. The chain has TRBV7-9 and TRBJ2-7; TRBD2 matches at 10 bases. After removal of 4 bases from V and 4 bases from J, the junction contained 7 bases not matched to a gene. Per the germline V gene, CDR1 is SEHNR and CDR2 is FQNEAQ (reference sequence). There are 15 residues in the CDR3. The sequenced part of the CDR3 DNA is TGTGCCAGCAGCTGGGGGCTAGCGGGAGTTTACGAG. It yields the protein CASSWGLAGVYE. The whole CDR3 protein reads CASSWGLAGVYEQYF.

This clone was seen repeatedly, ten times or more. The sequence runs out 3 residues before the end of the CDR3; the remainder is reconstructed from the germline J gene. The gene calls are TRBV20-1 and TRBJ1-1; maybe TRBD1 (5 bases). The germline CDR1 and CDR2 sequences are DFQATT and SNEGSKA (reference sequence). Trimming cost V 4 bases and J 5 bases, with 17 bases left between them. This CDR3 region has 14 residues. The covered CDR3 bases are TGCAGTGCTATTATCCCAGGGTTGCCGACTGAA. Its protein is CSAIIPGLPTE. The full CDR3 protein reads CSAIIPGLPTEAFF.

This clone was picked up many times. The CDR3 end falls 3 residues outside the read, so it is completed with the germline J gene. This rearrangement joins TRBV7-9 to TRBJ1-4, with a weak D call TRBD1 (6 bases). There are 15 residues in the CDR3. Trimming removed 1 base from V and 8 bases from J, with 14 bases in between. CDR1 SEHNR and CDR2 FQNEAQ come from the germline V gene (reference sequence). Partial CDR3 DNA: TGTGCCAGCAGCTTAGGGGAACAGGGCTGGGAAAAA. This gives the protein CASSLGEQGWEK. In full, the CDR3 is CASSLGEQGWEKLFF.

This clone was detected many times. The read comes to an end 3 residues before the CDR3 does, leaving the germline J gene to fill in the end. Other DNA sequences of this sample code for an identical CDR3. This chain links TRBV18 with TRBJ1-3; no clear D gene. The CDR3 spans 12 residues. CDR1 and CDR2 from the germline V gene are KGHSH and LQKENI. V lost 3 bases, J lost 8 bases, and 8 bases lay in between. CDR3 bases read: TGTGCCAGCTCACCGGACGGGGACACC. It is translated as CASSPDGDT. The full CDR3 is CASSPDGDTIYF.

Details on this clone: Coverage ceases 3 residues before the CDR3 finishes, and the germline J gene fills in the end. The chain links TRBV11-3 to TRBJ2-7, with no clear D. Germline lookup yields CDR1 SGHNT and CDR2 YENEEA. CDR3 size: 13 residues. Trimming removed 5 bases from V and 6 bases from J, with 14 bases in between. The sequenced part of the CDR3 DNA is TGTGCCAGCAGCCATCCCGGGTCCGGCGAG. Amino acids: CASSHPGSGE. From start to end, the CDR3 is CASSHPGSGEQYF.

This clone showed up many times. CDR3 sequence: CASSQGRQGRFTDTQYF. The sequenced CDR3 bases are TGCGCCAGCAGCCAAGGCAGACAGGGGCGTTTCACAGATACG. The rearrangement links TRBV4-1 to TRBJ2-3; 8 positions match TRBD1. Sequencing ends 3 residues short of the CDR3 end; the germline J gene provides the rest. Germline V CDR1 and CDR2: MGHRA, YSYEKL. Losses at the gene ends were 1 base for V and 2 bases for J; bases not matched to a gene: 8. The CDR3 loop spans 17 amino acids.

In this sample, this clone turned up a few times. A much bigger clone sits one base away, suggesting this may be a read error. The DNA ends 3 residues before the CDR3 does, and the rest of the CDR3 is filled in from the germline J gene. The chain recombines TRBV7-9 with TRBJ2-2, with TRBD1 identical over 9 bases. Looked up from germline, CDR1 is SEHNR and CDR2 is FQNEAQ (reference sequence). The CDR3 is made up of 14 amino acids. Incomplete CDR3 DNA: TGTGCCAGCACCCCGGACAGGGGACATTCACCG. Translated, it gives CASTPDRGHSP. The CDR3 in full is CASTPDRGHSPLFF.

This clone was counted ten times or more. The read ends 3 residues early relative to the CDR3; the germline J gene fills the gap. This chain links TRBV6-2 or TRBV6-3 with TRBJ1-5, with D possibly being TRBD1 (5 bases). Germline V gene sequence: CDR1 MNHEY, CDR2 SVGEGT. V lost 6 bases and J 2 bases, leaving 14 bases between the germline ends. CDR3 length equals 15 residues. CDR3 region: CASRFSGRGNQPQHF. The covered CDR3 bases are TGTGCCAGCAGGTTCTCAGGGAGAGGCAATCAGCCC.

This clone has just a few counts. The read finishes 3 residues shy of the CDR3 end, and the germline J gene is used to complete it. This sequence joins TRBV7-9 and TRBJ2-7; D possibly matches TRBD1 or TRBD2 (5 bases each). The V and J ends lost 7 bases and 0 bases respectively, with 10 bases between them. CDR3 length: 13 amino acids. CDR1 is SEHNR, CDR2 FQNEAQ, per germline (reference sequence). The CDR3 DNA, read in part, is TGTGCCAGCAACCGAGGGGCCTCCTACGAG. Protein sequence: CASNRGASYE. The complete CDR3 protein is CASNRGASYEQYF.

This clone has ten or more counts. With the read ending 3 residues before the CDR3 end, the germline J gene is used to fill in that end. The J gene is TRBJ1-2, the V gene TRBV20-1; D perhaps matches TRBD1 (6 bases). There are 14 residues in the CDR3. CDR1 is DFQATT and CDR2 is SNEGSKA in the germline V gene (reference sequence). The V and J ends lost 3 bases and 3 bases respectively, with 14 bases between them. The sequenced CDR3 bases are TGCAGTGCTAGTGACAGGTTGGGGGACTATGGC. Translation: CSASDRLGDYG. The CDR3 in its entirety is CSASDRLGDYGYTF.

In this sample, this clone turned up many times. The missing CDR3 end, 3 residues past where the read stops, is filled in from the germline J gene. V gene TRBV5-4 combines with J gene TRBJ2-3, with TRBD1 as a possible D gene (5 bases). V lost 4 bases and J lost 6, with 15 bases in between. The CDR3 has 14 residues. Per germline, CDR1 SGHNT and CDR2 YYREEE (reference sequence). The CDR3: CASSPDSGADTQYF. The DNA read from the CDR3 is TGTGCCAGCAGCCCAGATAGTGGGGCTGATACG. The whole variable domain, filled in from reference TRBV5-4 and TRBJ2-3, reads ETGVTQSPTHLIKTRGQQVTLRCSSQSGHNTVSWYQQALGQGPQFIFQYYREEENGRGNFPPRFSGLQFPNYSSELNVNALELDDSALYLCASSPDSGADTQYFGPGTRLTVL.

This clone was counted many times. From the germline J gene comes the end of the CDR3, since the read stops 3 residues before it. The rearrangement links TRBV7-8 to TRBJ1-6; 7 bases match TRBD1. V lost 1 base to trimming and J lost 5 bases; unmatched junction nucleotides: 2. Per germline, CDR1 SGHVS and CDR2 FQNEAQ. This CDR3 spans 15 amino acids. The part of the CDR3 DNA that was read is TGTGCCAGCAGCTTAGACAGGGGCGATAATTCACCC. Residues: CASSLDRGDNSP. The CDR3 in its entirety is CASSLDRGDNSPLHF.

This clone was seen more than once but under ten times. Incomplete CDR3 DNA: TGTGCCTGGAATAATCCAGGGCTGAATAGCAATCAGCCT. This gives the protein CAWNNPGLNSNQP. In full, the CDR3 is CAWNNPGLNSNQPQYF. This chain uses TRBV30 with TRBJ2-4, with D possibly matching TRBD1 (5 bases). Sequencing ends 3 residues short of the CDR3 end; the germline J gene provides the rest. The CDR3 length is 16 residues. Looked up from germline, CDR1 is GTSNPN and CDR2 is SVGIG (reference sequence).

This clone was picked up many times. The read is 3 residues too short to cover the CDR3 end, so that end is filled in from the germline J gene. The chain has TRBV7-9 and TRBJ1-2; D may be TRBD1 (6 bases). CDR3 length: 14 amino acids. Germline V lookup: CDR1 SEHNR, CDR2 FQNEAQ (reference sequence). Trimming cost V 10 bases and J 0 bases, with 15 bases left between them. The covered CDR3 bases are TGTGCCACCTCCGACCGGACAGCTAACTATGGC. This encodes CATSDRTANYG. The whole CDR3 sequence is CATSDRTANYGYTF.